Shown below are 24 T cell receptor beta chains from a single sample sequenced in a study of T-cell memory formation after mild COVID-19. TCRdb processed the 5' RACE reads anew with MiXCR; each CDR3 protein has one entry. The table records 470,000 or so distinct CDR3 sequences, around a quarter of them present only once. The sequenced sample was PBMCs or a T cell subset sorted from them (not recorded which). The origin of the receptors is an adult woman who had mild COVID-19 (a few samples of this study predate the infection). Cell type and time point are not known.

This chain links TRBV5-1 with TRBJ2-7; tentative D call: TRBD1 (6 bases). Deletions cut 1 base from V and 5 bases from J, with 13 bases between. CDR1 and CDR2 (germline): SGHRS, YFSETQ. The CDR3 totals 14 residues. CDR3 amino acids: CASSLRTAVDEQYF. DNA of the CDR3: TGCGCCAGCAGCTTGCGGACAGCGGTCGACGAGCAGTACTTC.

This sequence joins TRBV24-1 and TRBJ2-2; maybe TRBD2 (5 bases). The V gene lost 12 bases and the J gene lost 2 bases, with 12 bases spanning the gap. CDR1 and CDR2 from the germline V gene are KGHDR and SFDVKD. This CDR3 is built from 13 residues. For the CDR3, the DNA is TGTGCCGTTACTAGTACCAACACCGGGGAGCTGTTTTTT. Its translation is CAVTSTNTGELFF.

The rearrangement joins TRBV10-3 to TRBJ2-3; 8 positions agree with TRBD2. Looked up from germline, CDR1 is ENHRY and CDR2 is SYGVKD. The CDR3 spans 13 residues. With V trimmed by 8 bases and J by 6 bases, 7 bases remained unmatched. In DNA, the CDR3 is TGTGCCATCGGAGCGGGAGAGGGGGATACGCAGTATTTT. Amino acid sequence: CAIGAGEGDTQYF.

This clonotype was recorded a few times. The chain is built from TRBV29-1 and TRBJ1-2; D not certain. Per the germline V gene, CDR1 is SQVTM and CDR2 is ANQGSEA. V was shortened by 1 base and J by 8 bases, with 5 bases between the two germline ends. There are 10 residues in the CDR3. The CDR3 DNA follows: TGCAGCGTTGAAGTGGACGGCTACACCTTC. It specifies CSVEVDGYTF.

In DNA form, the CDR3 reads TGCGCCAGCAGCCAAGTGGGGGGACAGGCGAACACCGGGGAGCTGTTTTTT. Protein product: CASSQVGGQANTGELFF. The J gene is TRBJ2-2, the V gene TRBV4-1, with 8 nucleotides matching TRBD1. After removal of 1 base from V and 0 bases from J, the junction contained 4 bases not matched to a gene. The CDR3 runs to 17 residues. The germline V gene has CDR1 MGHRA and CDR2 YSYEKL.

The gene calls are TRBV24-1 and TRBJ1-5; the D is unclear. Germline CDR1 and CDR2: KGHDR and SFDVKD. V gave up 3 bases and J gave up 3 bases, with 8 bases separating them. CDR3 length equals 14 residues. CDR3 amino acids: CATSDGRLNQPQHF. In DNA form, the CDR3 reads TGTGCCACCAGTGATGGACGGCTCAATCAGCCCCAGCATTTT.

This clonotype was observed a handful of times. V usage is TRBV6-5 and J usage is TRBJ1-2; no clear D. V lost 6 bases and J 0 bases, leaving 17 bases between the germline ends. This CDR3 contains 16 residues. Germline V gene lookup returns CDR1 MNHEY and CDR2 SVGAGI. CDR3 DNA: TGTGCCAGCAGCCGCGATTTCACGACGGCTAACTATGGCTACACCTTC. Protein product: CASSRDFTTANYGYTF.

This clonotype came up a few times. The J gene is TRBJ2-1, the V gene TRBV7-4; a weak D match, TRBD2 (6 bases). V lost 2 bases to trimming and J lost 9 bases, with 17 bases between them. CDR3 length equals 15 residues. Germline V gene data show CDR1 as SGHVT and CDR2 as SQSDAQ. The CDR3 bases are TGTGCCAGCAGCTTAAGGGACTCCTTGCTCGGTGAGCAGTTCTTC. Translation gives CASSLRDSLLGEQFF. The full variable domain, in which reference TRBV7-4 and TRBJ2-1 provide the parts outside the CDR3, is GAGVSQSPRYKVAKRGRDVALRCDSISGHVTLYWYRQTLGQGSEVLTYSQSDAQRDKSGRPSGRFSAERPERSVSTLKIQRTEQGDSAVYLCASSLRDSLLGEQFFGPGTRLTVL.

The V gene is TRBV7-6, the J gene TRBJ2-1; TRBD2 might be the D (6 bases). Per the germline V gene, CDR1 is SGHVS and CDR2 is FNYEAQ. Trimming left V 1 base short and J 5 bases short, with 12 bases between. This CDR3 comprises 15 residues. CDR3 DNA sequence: TGTGCCAGCAGCTTAGGCTCGGGACTCAACAATGAGCAGTTCTTC. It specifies CASSLGSGLNNEQFF.

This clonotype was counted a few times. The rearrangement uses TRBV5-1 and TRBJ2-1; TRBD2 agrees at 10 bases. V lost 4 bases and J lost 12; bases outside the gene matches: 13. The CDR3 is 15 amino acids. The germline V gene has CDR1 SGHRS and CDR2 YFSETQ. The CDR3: CASSPLAGAVRGQFF. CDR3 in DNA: TGCGCCAGCAGCCCCCTAGCGGGGGCCGTCCGGGGGCAGTTCTTC.

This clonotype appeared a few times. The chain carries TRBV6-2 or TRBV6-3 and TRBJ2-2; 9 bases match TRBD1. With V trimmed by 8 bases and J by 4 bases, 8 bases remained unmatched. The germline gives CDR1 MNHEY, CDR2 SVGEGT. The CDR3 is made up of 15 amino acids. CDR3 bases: TGTGCCAGCGGCGGACAGGGGTATGGCACCGGGGAGCTGTTTTTT. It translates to CASGGQGYGTGELFF.

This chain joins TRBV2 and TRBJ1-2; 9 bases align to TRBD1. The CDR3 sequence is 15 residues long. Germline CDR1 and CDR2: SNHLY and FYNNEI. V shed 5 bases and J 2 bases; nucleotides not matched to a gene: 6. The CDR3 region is CASSNRQGGNYGYTF. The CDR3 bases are TGTGCCAGCAGTAACAGACAGGGGGGGAACTATGGCTACACCTTC.

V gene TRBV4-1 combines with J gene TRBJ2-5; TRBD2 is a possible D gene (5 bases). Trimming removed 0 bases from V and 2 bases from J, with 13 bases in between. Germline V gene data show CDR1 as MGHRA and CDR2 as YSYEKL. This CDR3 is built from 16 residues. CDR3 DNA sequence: TGCGCCAGCAGCCAAGATCGGGCGGGTGGGCAAGAGACCCAGTACTTC. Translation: CASSQDRAGGQETQYF.

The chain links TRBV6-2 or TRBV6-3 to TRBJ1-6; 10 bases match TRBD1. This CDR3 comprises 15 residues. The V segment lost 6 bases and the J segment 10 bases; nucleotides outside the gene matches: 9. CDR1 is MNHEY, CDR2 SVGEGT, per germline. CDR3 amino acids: CASRMSRDRGSPLHF. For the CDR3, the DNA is TGTGCCAGCAGGATGTCCCGGGACAGGGGATCACCCCTCCACTTT.

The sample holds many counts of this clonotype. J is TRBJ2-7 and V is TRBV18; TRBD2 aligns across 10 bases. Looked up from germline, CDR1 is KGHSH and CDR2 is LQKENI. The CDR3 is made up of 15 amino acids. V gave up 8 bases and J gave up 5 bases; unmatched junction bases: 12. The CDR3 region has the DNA TGTGCCAGCACGGAGAAAGCGGGAGGGCCTCACGAGCAGTACTTC. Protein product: CASTEKAGGPHEQYF.

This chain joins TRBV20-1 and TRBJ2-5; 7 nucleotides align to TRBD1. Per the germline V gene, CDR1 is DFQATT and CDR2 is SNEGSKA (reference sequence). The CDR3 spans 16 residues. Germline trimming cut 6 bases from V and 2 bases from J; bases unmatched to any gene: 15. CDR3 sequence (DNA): TGCAGTGCCATCTCTCCGGGACAGCATATTCAAGAGACCCAGTACTTC. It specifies CSAISPGQHIQETQYF.

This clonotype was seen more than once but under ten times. The chain's CDR3 is CASSPDSYYGYTF. CDR3 coding DNA: TGTGCCAGCAGCCCAGACAGTTACTATGGCTACACCTTC. V is TRBV7-2 and J is TRBJ1-2; D possibly corresponds to TRBD1 (5 bases). V gave up 5 bases and J gave up 3 bases, with 10 bases separating them. The CDR3 sequence is 13 residues long. CDR1 is SGHTA and CDR2 is FQGNSA in the germline V gene.

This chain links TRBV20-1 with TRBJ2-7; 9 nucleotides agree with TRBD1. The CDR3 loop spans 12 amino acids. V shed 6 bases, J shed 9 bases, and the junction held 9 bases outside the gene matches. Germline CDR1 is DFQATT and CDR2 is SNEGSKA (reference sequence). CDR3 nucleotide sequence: TGCAGTGCCACGGGACAGGGTGAGGTGCAGTACTTC. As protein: CSATGQGEVQYF.

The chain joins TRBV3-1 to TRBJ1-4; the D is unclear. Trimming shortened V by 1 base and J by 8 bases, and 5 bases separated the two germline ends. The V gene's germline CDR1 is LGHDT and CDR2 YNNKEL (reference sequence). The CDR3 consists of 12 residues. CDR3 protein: CASSQVEEKLFF. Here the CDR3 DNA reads TGTGCCAGCAGCCAAGTAGAGGAAAAACTGTTTTTT.

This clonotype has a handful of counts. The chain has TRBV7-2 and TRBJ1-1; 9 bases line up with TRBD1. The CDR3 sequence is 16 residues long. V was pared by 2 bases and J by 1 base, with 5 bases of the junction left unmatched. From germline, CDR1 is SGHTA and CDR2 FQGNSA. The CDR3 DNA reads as TGTGCCAGCAGCTTAATGAGGGGACAGGGGAACACTGAAGCTTTCTTT. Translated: CASSLMRGQGNTEAFF.

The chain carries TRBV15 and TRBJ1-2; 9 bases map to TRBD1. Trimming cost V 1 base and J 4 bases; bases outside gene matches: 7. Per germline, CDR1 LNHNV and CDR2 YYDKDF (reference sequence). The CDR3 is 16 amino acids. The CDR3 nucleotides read TGTGCCACCAGCAGAGGGACAGGGGCGCGGGTCTATGGCTACACCTTC. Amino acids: CATSRGTGARVYGYTF.

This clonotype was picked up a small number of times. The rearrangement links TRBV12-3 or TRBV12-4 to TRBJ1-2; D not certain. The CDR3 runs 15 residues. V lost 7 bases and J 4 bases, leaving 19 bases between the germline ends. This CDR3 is CASIPSGSPIYGYTF. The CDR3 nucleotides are TGTGCCAGCATCCCTAGCGGCTCCCCCATCTATGGCTACACCTTC.

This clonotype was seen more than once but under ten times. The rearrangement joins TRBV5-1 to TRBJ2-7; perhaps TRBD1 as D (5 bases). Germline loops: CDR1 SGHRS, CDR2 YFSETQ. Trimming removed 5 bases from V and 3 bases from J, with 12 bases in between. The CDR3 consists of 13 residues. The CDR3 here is CASSYTTGYEQYF. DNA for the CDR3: TGCGCCAGCAGTTACACAACAGGCTACGAGCAGTACTTC.

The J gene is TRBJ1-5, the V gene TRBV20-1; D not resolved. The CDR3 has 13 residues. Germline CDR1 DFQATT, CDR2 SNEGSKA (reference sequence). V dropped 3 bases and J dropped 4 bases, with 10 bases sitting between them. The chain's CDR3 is CSASVGSNQPQHF. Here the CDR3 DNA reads TGCAGTGCTAGTGTGGGGTCTAATCAGCCCCAGCATTTT.